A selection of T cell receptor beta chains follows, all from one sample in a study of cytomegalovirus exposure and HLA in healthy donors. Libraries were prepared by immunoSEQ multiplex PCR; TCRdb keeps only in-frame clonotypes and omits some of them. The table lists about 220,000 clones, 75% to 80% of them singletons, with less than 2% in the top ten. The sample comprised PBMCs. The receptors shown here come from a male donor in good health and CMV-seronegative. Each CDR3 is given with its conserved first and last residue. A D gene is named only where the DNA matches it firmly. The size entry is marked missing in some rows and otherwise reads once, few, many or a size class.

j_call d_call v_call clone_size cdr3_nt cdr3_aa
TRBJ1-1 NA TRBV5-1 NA TGCGCCAGCAGCTCGGACTCGAACACTGAAGCTTTCTTT CASSSDSNTEAFF
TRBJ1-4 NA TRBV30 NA TGTGCCTGGAGCGCCACAGGCCGCTCTAATGAAAAACTGTTTTTT CAWSATGRSNEKLFF
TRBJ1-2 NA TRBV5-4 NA TGTGCCAGCAGCTTGGGGGGGGGATATGGCTACACCTTC CASSLGGGYGYTF
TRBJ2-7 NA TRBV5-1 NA TGCGCCAGCAGCTTGGAGCCAGGATCTAACTACGAGCAGTACTTC CASSLEPGSNYEQYF
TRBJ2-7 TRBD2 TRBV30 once TGTGCCTGGAGCAGTCCCAGCGGGAGCTCCTACGAGCAGTACTTC CAWSSPSGSSYEQYF
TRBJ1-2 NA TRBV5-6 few TGTGCCAGCAGCCGGACGGGGGAGCATGGCTACACCTTC CASSRTGEHGYTF
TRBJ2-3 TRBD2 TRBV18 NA TGTGCCAGCTCACCACCTAGCGGGGGGGCCCGAGGAGATACGCAGTATTTT CASSPPSGGARGDTQYF
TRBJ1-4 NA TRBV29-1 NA TGCAGCGTTGAAGATCAAGGGGTTAATGAAAAACTGTTTTTT CSVEDQGVNEKLFF
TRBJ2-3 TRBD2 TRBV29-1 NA TGCAGCGTTGACCTACCCAGAGGACTAGCGGGGATTGGAGATACGCAGTATTTT CSVDLPRGLAGIGDTQYF
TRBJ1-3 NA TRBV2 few TGTGCCAGCAGTGAAGCGCGACAGGGAAACACCATATATTTT CASSEARQGNTIYF
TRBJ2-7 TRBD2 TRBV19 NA TGTGCCAGTAGTACTCTAGCGGGCGGCGAGCAGTACTTC CASSTLAGGEQYF
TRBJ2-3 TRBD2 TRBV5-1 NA TGCGCCAGCAGCGAAATGCGACTAGCGGGGGGGTTGGATACGCAGTATTTT CASSEMRLAGGLDTQYF
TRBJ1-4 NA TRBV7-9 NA TGTGCCAGCAGCCCCCACCGGGACATTAATGAAAAACTGTTTTTT CASSPHRDINEKLFF
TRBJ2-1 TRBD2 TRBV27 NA TGTGCCAGCAGTTTCGGTCGGGGGGTTAGCGGGTCCTACAATGAGCAGTTCTTC CASSFGRGVSGSYNEQFF
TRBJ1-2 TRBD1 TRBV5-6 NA TGTGCCAGCAGGTCGGGACAGAACTATGGCTACACCTTC CASRSGQNYGYTF
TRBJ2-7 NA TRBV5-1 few TGCGCCAGCAGCCGAGGGGACACGGGCTCCTACGAGCAGTACTTC CASSRGDTGSYEQYF
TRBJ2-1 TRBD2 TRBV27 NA TGTGCCAGCAGTTTACCGAAACTAGCGGAGTCGTACAATGAGCAGTTCTTC CASSLPKLAESYNEQFF
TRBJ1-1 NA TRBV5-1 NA TGCGCCAGCAGCCATGGGGCGGCTGAAGCTTTCTTT CASSHGAAEAFF
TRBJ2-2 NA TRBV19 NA TGTGCCAGTAGTATTCCACAGGGGAACACCGGGGAGCTGTTTTTT CASSIPQGNTGELFF
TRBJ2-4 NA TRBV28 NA TGTGCCAGCAGTTTAGTTACAGGGCTAGCCAAAAACATTCAGTACTTC CASSLVTGLAKNIQYF
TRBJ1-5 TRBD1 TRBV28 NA TGTGCCAGCAGTTTCCTCGGACAGGGGGATCAGCCCCAGCATTTT CASSFLGQGDQPQHF
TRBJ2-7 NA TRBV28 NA TGTGCCAGCAGTTTTTTGGCGGATTCCTACGAGCAGTACTTC CASSFLADSYEQYF
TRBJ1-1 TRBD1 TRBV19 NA TGTGCCAGTTTTACAGGGGTGAACACTGAAGCTTTCTTT CASFTGVNTEAFF
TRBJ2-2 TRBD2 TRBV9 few TGTGCCAGCAGCCTAAGACTAGCGGGAGGAACCGGGGAGCTGTTTTTT CASSLRLAGGTGELFF
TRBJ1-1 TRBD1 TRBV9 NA TGTGCCAGCGGCAGTCCGGGACAGCTGAACACTGAAGCTTTCTTT CASGSPGQLNTEAFF
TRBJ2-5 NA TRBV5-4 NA TGTGCCAGCAACGACCAACGGGGAAGTGAACCTCTCGAGACCCAGTACTTC CASNDQRGSEPLETQYF
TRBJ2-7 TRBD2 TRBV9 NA TGTGCCAGCAGCGTTGAACCGGGACTAGCGGGAGTTGAGCAGTACTTC CASSVEPGLAGVEQYF
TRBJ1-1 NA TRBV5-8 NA TGTGCCAGCAGCTCGCGAGACAGTGAGGTGCGGAACACTGAAGCTTTCTTT CASSSRDSEVRNTEAFF
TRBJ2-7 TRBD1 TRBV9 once TGTGCCAGCAGCGTTGACAGGGGTTCGGAGCAGTACTTC CASSVDRGSEQYF
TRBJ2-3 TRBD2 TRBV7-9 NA TGTGCCAGCAGCTTAGCGTCGGGGCGAACGGGGGGTACGCAGTATTTT CASSLASGRTGGTQYF
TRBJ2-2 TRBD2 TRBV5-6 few TGTGCCAGCAGCTGGCCCGGGACTAGCGGGAGGGCCGGGGAGCTGTTTTTT CASSWPGTSGRAGELFF
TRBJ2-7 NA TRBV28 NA TGTGCCAGCAGCACAACAGTGGCCGGCTCCTACGAGCAGTACTTC CASSTTVAGSYEQYF
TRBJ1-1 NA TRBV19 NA TGTGCCAGTAGTGGCAGGGTGTACTACACTGAAGCTTTCTTT CASSGRVYYTEAFF
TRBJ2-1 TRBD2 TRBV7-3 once TGTGCCAGCAGCTCTGCGGGAGGCCGAGCGGAAGAGCAGTTCTTC CASSSAGGRAEEQFF
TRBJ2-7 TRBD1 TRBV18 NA TGTGCCAGCTCACCAGGGAGGAGGGACAGGGAGCAGTACTTC CASSPGRRDREQYF
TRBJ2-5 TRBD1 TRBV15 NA TGTGCCACCAGCCACAGGGGGAAACAAGAGACCCAGTACTTC CATSHRGKQETQYF
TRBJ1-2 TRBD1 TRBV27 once TGTACCAGCAGTTTTGACTACAGGGGGACTAACTATGGCTACACCTTC CTSSFDYRGTNYGYTF
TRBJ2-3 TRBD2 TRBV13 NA TGTGCCAGCAGCAAGTTAGCGGGGGTCACGACTAGCACAGATACGCAGTATTTT CASSKLAGVTTSTDTQYF
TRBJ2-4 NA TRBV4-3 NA TGCGCCAGCAGCCAAGATTACCGCCATAAGGGGGACATTCAGTACTTC CASSQDYRHKGDIQYF
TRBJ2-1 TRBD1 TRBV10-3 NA TGTGCCATCAGTGACCTGCGCGACAGGGAAGGTAACAATGAGCAGTTCTTC CAISDLRDREGNNEQFF
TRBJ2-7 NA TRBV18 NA TGTGCCAGCTCACCACAGGGGCAGGCTAGACACGAGCAGTACTTC CASSPQGQARHEQYF
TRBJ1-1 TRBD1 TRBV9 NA TGTGCCAGCAGCGTAGGACAGGGAAGCACTGAAGCTTTCTTT CASSVGQGSTEAFF
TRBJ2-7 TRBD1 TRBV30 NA TGTGCCTACCGGGACAGTCGTTTGGGCGAGCAGTACTTC CAYRDSRLGEQYF
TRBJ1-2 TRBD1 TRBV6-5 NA TGTGCCAGCAGGGGGACAGGGTATGAAAACTATGGCTACACCTTC CASRGTGYENYGYTF
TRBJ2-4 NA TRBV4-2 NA TGTGCCAGCAGCCAAGATTGGGGGGACATTCAGTACTTC CASSQDWGDIQYF
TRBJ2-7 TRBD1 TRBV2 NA TGTGCCAGCAGTACCGAACGGGGACAGGCCACCTACGAGCAGTACTTC CASSTERGQATYEQYF
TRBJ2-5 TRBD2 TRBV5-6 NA TGTGCCAGCAGCTTGGCCTGGGGGGGGTCAGGGAGAGAGACCCAGTACTTC CASSLAWGGSGRETQYF
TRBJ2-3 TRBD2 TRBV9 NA TGTGCCAGCAGCGTAGAGGGACTAGTTGCTGATACGCAGTATTTT CASSVEGLVADTQYF
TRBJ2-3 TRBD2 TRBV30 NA TGTGCCTGGGAAGCGGGAGGGTCAGATACGCAGTATTTT CAWEAGGSDTQYF
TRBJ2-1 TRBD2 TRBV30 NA TGTGCCTGGAGCAAGGGACTAGCGGGAAAGGAGCAGTTCTTC CAWSKGLAGKEQFF
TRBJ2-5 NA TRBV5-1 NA TGCGCCAGCAGCGGAGGACTCTCAGTAAGAGAGACCCAGTACTTC CASSGGLSVRETQYF